This TCR beta chain was obtained from a study of T-cell reconstitution after alpha-beta-depleted transplantation in children (dated by TCRdb to about 2016). Describing the broader study: T-cell immune reconstitution after TCRalphabeta/CD19-depleted allogeneic hematopoietic cell transplantation in children was quantitatively tracked in the study by means of TCR repertoire profiling.

The method was PCR. For sequencing, an Illumina HiSeq 2500 was employed. TCR libraries were prepared with molecular barcoding, using unique molecular identifiers to normalize TCRbeta repertoire quantification. TCRdb passed the public sequencing reads through fastp at Q25 and MiXCR, retaining productive beta sequences. Identical CDR3 protein sequences are pooled into one entry, listed with their most common genes and DNA. A total of around 580,000 distinct CDR3 sequences appear in this sample, 25% to 30% of them only once. Under 45% of the sample rests with the top ten. There are a few counts of this clonotype. Its antigen target is currently unknown. No clone much larger than this one lies a single base away; base qualities are absent. Relative to germline, V is 6 bases shorter and J is 7 bases shorter, with 18 bases between their ends. Taken from cysteine to phenylalanine, the CDR3 has 14 residues. Of the read, only the CDR3 DNA is kept; its 42 bases are in frame from base 1. Via the germline V gene, CDR1 is WSHSY and CDR2 SAAADI.

This specimen's treatment or condition label, interpreted: allogeneic hematopoietic cell transplantation with graft depleted of TCRalphabeta T cells and CD19 B cells. The transplant recipients were children given TCRalphabeta/CD19-depleted allogeneic hematopoietic cell grafts. What the research found in general, with its limitations: The high TCRbeta diversity at day 60 in some patients was ascribed to recipient T cells and intrathymic progenitors that had survived conditioning. The frequencies of hyperexpanded clones fell over the following months, and after one year, T-cell counts and TCRbeta diversity were mostly attributed to newly produced T cells. About two months after transplant, the apparently early recovery of alphabetaT-cell counts reportedly depended on just several hundred clones that had expanded rapidly and came from non-depleted graft cells.

The clonotype was recovered from a boy under two years old with Wiskott-Aldrich syndrome, due to receive a stem cell transplant. Sequenced material: PBMCs, taken before TCRalphabeta/CD19-depleted stem cell transplant. Recombination joined TRBV10-2 with TRBJ1-2; TRBD1 is perhaps the D gene, given 6 matching bases. The sequence in DNA is TGCGCCAGCAGCCCCACCGGGTGGGGGGCTGGCTACACCTTC. This yields the protein CASSPTGWGAGYTF.